These T cell receptor beta chains were read from a single sample in a study of blood T cell repertoires in COVID-19. Using immunoSEQ multiplex PCR, the repertoire was profiled, and TCRdb retains in-frame clones only, with some absent. Here the sample spans 200,000 to 300,000 clones, about 85% being singletons. Sequenced material: peripheral blood. These TCRs come from a man aged 60-69 years with acute or convalescent COVID-19. The CDR3 runs from the conserved cysteine through the conserved F or W. A D gene is named only where the DNA matches it firmly. Clone size is shown for a subset of rows, as once, few, many or a class of expanded clone.

TRBV11-2	TRBD2	TRBJ2-5	once	TGTGCCAGCAGCCTCGGGACTAGCGGGGGGGTAGAGACCCAGTACTTC	CASSLGTSGGVETQYF
TRBV19	NA	TRBJ1-1	NA	TGTGCCAGTAGTCCGTTGACAGATTTTATGAACACTGAAGCTTTCTTT	CASSPLTDFMNTEAFF
TRBV3-1/TRBV3-2	NA	TRBJ2-3	NA	TGTGCCAGCAGCCTTAGGGGGGGCCCAGATACGCAGTATTTT	CASSLRGGPDTQYF
TRBV5-1	NA	TRBJ2-5	NA	TGCGCCAGCAGCACATCACAGGGTGGGGAGACCCAGTACTTC	CASSTSQGGETQYF
TRBV3-1/TRBV3-2	NA	TRBJ1-4	NA	TGTGCCAGCAGCCAAGGAGGTGAAAAACTGTTTTTT	CASSQGGEKLFF
TRBV6-5	TRBD1	TRBJ1-3	NA	TGTGCCAGCACAGGGGACAGCTCTGGAAACACCATATATTTT	CASTGDSSGNTIYF
TRBV7-8	TRBD1	TRBJ1-5	NA	TGTGCCAGCAGCCCGGACAGGGTCGGCAATCAGCCCCAGCATTTT	CASSPDRVGNQPQHF
TRBV20-1	NA	TRBJ1-3	NA	TGCAGTGCTAGTCAGGGCGGAGAAAACACCATATATTTT	CSASQGGENTIYF
TRBV29-1	TRBD1	TRBJ2-7	once	TGCAGCGTTGTCCGGGACAGGGGGATTTACGAGCAGTACTTC	CSVVRDRGIYEQYF
TRBV6-6	TRBD1	TRBJ1-2	NA	TGTGCCAGCAGTTTGACAGGGCCCAACTATGGCTACACCTTC	CASSLTGPNYGYTF
TRBV9	NA	TRBJ1-4	NA	TGTGCCAGCAGCGTAGAGGGAGTGGAACTGTTTTTT	CASSVEGVELFF
TRBV7-2	NA	TRBJ2-2	NA	TGTGCCAGCAGCCCCACAGGGCATACACTCACCGGGGAGCTGTTTTTT	CASSPTGHTLTGELFF
TRBV15	NA	TRBJ2-7	NA	TGTGCCACCAGCAGGCGGGCCGAGGGCCATCGCGAGCAGTACTTC	CATSRRAEGHREQYF
TRBV18	NA	TRBJ1-1	NA	TGTGCCAGCTCACCACCAACGGTTTATACTGAAGCTTTCTTT	CASSPPTVYTEAFF
TRBV5-1	NA	TRBJ2-1	once	TGCGCCAGCAGCTGGGGCGGACAGACCTACAATGAGCAGTTCTTC	CASSWGGQTYNEQFF
TRBV5-1	NA	TRBJ1-1	NA	TGCGCCAGCAGCTTGGTCCCAGGGCCTAACACTGAAGCTTTCTTT	CASSLVPGPNTEAFF
TRBV6-5	TRBD1	TRBJ2-5	NA	TGTGCCAGCAGAACCACAGGGGCAGAGACCCAGTACTTC	CASRTTGAETQYF
TRBV10-3	NA	TRBJ1-6	NA	TGTGCCATCAGTGAGTCGACAGGAAGATCCTATAATTCACCCCTCCACTTT	CAISESTGRSYNSPLHF
TRBV9	NA	TRBJ2-5	once	TGTGCCAGCAGCGTAGGAGCTATTGAGACCCAGTACTTC	CASSVGAIETQYF
TRBV5-4	TRBD1	TRBJ1-2	NA	TGTGCCAGCAAGGACAGGGGGTTTGGCTACACCTTC	CASKDRGFGYTF
TRBV5-4	NA	TRBJ1-2	NA	TGTGCCAGCAGCCGTGACCCCGGAGGCTATGGCTACACCTTC	CASSRDPGGYGYTF
TRBV19	TRBD1	TRBJ1-2	NA	TGTGCCAGTACCGGACAGGGGCACTATGGCTACACCTTC	CASTGQGHYGYTF
TRBV19	TRBD1	TRBJ1-2	many	TGTGCCAGTAGTACAGAGGGACAGGCCCACTATGGCTACACCTTC	CASSTEGQAHYGYTF
TRBV6-2/TRBV6-3	NA	TRBJ1-1	NA	TGTGCCAGCAGTTTTTCACAGGGCCGGACTGAAGCTTTCTTT	CASSFSQGRTEAFF
TRBV11-3	NA	TRBJ2-1	NA	TGTGCCAGCAGCTTAGATTACGGGAATGAGCAGTTCTTC	CASSLDYGNEQFF
TRBV28	NA	TRBJ2-7	NA	TGTGCCGGATCGCGGGCGGAGCCGGCCTACGAGCAGTACTTC	CAGSRAEPAYEQYF
TRBV6-5	NA	TRBJ1-6	NA	TGTGCCAGTTTGGAGGGATCCTATAATTCACCCCTCCACTTT	CASLEGSYNSPLHF
TRBV7-6	TRBD2	TRBJ2-7	few	TGTGCCAGCAGCTTAGCCATTACTAGCGGGAGGGACGAGCAGTACTTC	CASSLAITSGRDEQYF
TRBV12-3/TRBV12-4	NA	TRBJ2-1	NA	TGTGCCAGCAGCCCTAGTGGGGGCGGTGAGCAGTTCTTC	CASSPSGGGEQFF
TRBV30	NA	TRBJ2-5	NA	TGTGCCACCGACAGGGGAGGGGAGACCCAGTACTTC	CATDRGGETQYF
TRBV7-2	NA	TRBJ2-7	NA	TGTGCCAGCAGCTTCGCCTACGAGCAGTACTTC	CASSFAYEQYF
TRBV4-1	NA	TRBJ1-5	NA	TGCGCCAGCAGCCAATCAGGCGGGGCAGCTAGCAATCAGCCCCAGCATTTT	CASSQSGGAASNQPQHF
TRBV7-2	NA	TRBJ1-5	NA	TGTGCCAGCAGCTTAGTAGGGGCGTATAGCAATCAGCCCCAGCATTTT	CASSLVGAYSNQPQHF
TRBV7-3	TRBD1	TRBJ1-2	NA	TGTGCCAGCAGCTCCAGGACAGGGGCCTATGGCTACACCTTC	CASSSRTGAYGYTF
TRBV4-2	NA	TRBJ2-1	NA	TGTGCCAGCAGCCCTCCGCTCGGGGCAGGGGATCAAAGGAATGAGCAGTTCTTC	CASSPPLGAGDQRNEQFF
TRBV2	TRBD2	TRBJ2-7	NA	TGTGCCAGCAGTCGAGGGAGGGTGGGGGTCGACGAGCAGTACTTC	CASSRGRVGVDEQYF
TRBV6-4	NA	TRBJ2-7	NA	TGTGCCAGCAGTGACTCGTCCCGGGGACATTCCTACGAGCAGTACTTC	CASSDSSRGHSYEQYF
TRBV7-7	NA	TRBJ2-3	NA	TGTGCTAGCAGCCCTCTCGGGAGTCGGACAGATACGCAGTATTTT	CASSPLGSRTDTQYF
TRBV7-2	NA	TRBJ1-1	NA	TGTGCCAGCAGCTTAGCTGTCCAGGGTGGTGAAGCTTTCTTT	CASSLAVQGGEAFF
TRBV7-2	NA	TRBJ1-2	NA	TGTGCCAGCAGCTGGGGGGGCGGGTTAACTAACTATGGCTACACCTTC	CASSWGGGLTNYGYTF
TRBV3-1/TRBV3-2	NA	TRBJ1-2	NA	TGTGCCAGCAGCCAAGCCTTAGGGGCCTATGGCTACACCTTC	CASSQALGAYGYTF
TRBV19	TRBD2	TRBJ2-1	NA	TGTGCCAGTAGTATAAAGGGGAAAGCGCTAATAGGGGAGGGAAAGCAGTTCTTC	CASSIKGKALIGEGKQFF
TRBV13	NA	TRBJ2-3	NA	TGTGCCAGCAGTCTGCGGGGTGATACGCAGTATTTT	CASSLRGDTQYF